The source of this T cell receptor (beta chain) is a study of shared clonotypes between healthy human individuals. Overall study findings and caveats: In the sorted subsets, rarefaction showed sequencing was incomplete despite large depth.

The germline gives CDR1 SGHDT, CDR2 YYEEEE. Trimming left V 7 bases short and J 6 bases short, with 10 bases between. CDR3 size: 11 residues. It was at deep level that the assay was run. The protocol was immunoSEQ multiplex PCR, while the TCRdb copy is restricted to in-frame clones and leaves out a portion. The sample shows 2 million to 2.5 million clones, 95% of them seen only once. Comment on this clone: Its antigen is unidentified.

The rearrangement uses TRBV5-6 and TRBJ1-1, with D possibly TRBD1 on 5 matching bases. The receptor was derived from a young man in good health. Sequences were obtained from naive CD4+ T cells sorted from blood. Subset given: CD45RA+ positively selected. The CDR3 region is CASGLGAEAFF. The CDR3 DNA reads as TGTGCCAGCGGATTAGGGGCTGAAGCTTTCTTT.